The entry that follows covers one TCR beta chain sequence. Its antigen is as yet unknown. The sample comes from a study of cytomegalovirus exposure and HLA in healthy donors. Study as a whole: From donors who were HLA-typed, an early data release held 80 million to 85 million unique TCRs.

This CDR3 spans 13 amino acids. With 0 bases removed from V and 6 bases from J, the gap between germline ends came to 8 bases. Germline CDR1 and CDR2: MDHEN and SYDVKM. Use of 60 Vbeta and 13 Jbeta primers characterized the PCR. The table came from immunoSEQ multiplex PCR; TCRdb's copy has only in-frame clones and leaves some out. The repertoire holds about 59,000 clones, with 70% to 85% as singletons. The study's findings and limits: Relative to equally common others, HLA-associated TCR beta chains showed greater clonal expansion in a later analysis.

The sequence derives from a man in his forties or fifties in good health and CMV-seronegative. V usage is TRBV28 and J usage is TRBJ1-2; perhaps TRBD1 as D (5 bases). The material sequenced was PBMCs. CDR3 residues: CASSLWQGNGYTF. CDR3 in DNA: TGTGCCAGCAGTTTATGGCAGGGCAATGGCTACACCTTC.